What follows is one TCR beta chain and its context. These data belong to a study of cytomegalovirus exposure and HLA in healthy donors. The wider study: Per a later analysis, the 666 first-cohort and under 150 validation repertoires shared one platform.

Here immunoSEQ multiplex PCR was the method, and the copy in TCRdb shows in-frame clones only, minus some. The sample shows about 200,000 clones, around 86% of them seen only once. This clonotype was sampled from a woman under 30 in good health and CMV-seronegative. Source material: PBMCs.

CDR3 bases: TGTGCCAGCAGTTTGGGAGGGTCCAAGGTAGAGGGCTACACCTTC. It is translated as CASSLGGSKVEGYTF. This chain joins TRBV6-6 and TRBJ1-2; the D is unclear. Germline V lookup: CDR1 MNHNY, CDR2 SVGAGI (reference sequence). The CDR3 has 15 amino acids. Trimming stripped 4 bases from V and 8 bases from J, with 20 bases between.